A selection of T cell receptor beta chains follows, all from one sample in a study of blood T cell repertoires in COVID-19. The assay was immunoSEQ multiplex PCR, and TCRdb's table has in-frame clones only and misses some. The sample lists around 80,000 clones, more than 65% occurring once. The source material was peripheral blood. The receptors derive from an elderly man with acute or convalescent COVID-19. The CDR3 runs from the conserved cysteine through the conserved F or W. The D gene is left open where the match is weak. Some rows mark clone size as missing; the rest say once, few, many or name a class of expanded clone.

TRBD2,TRBV2,TRBJ2-5,.,TGTGCCAGCAGCCCTACCCGGGCGGGGGGTCAAGAGACCCAGTACTTC,CASSPTRAGGQETQYF
TRBD1,TRBV12-3/TRBV12-4,TRBJ2-7,.,TGTGCCAGCAGTCCCACAGGGGGTGAGCAGTACTTC,CASSPTGGEQYF
TRBD1,TRBV3-1/TRBV3-2,TRBJ1-1,few,TGTGCCAGCAGCCTGGGACAGGGGGCCAAAGGGACTTTCTTT,CASSLGQGAKGTFF
.,TRBV6-5,TRBJ1-1,.,TGTGCCAGCAGTAAGACAGAGATGAACACTGAAGCTTTCTTT,CASSKTEMNTEAFF
.,TRBV7-2,TRBJ2-5,.,TGTGCCAGCAGCTTACTAGCGTTTCAAGAGACCCAGTACTTC,CASSLLAFQETQYF
.,TRBV5-4,TRBJ1-2,.,TGTGCCAGCAGCTTTTCTGCGGGCAGCCTGGGGGGCTACACCTTC,CASSFSAGSLGGYTF
TRBD1,TRBV9,TRBJ1-2,.,TGTGCCAGCAGCGTACCAGACCCTACGGGGGACAGAGACTATGGCTACACCTTC,CASSVPDPTGDRDYGYTF
TRBD1,TRBV6-5,TRBJ1-5,.,TGTGCCAGCAGTTTTCTCCGGGACAGGGGGAGCCAGCCCCAGCATTTT,CASSFLRDRGSQPQHF
.,TRBV11-2,TRBJ2-3,once,TGTGCCAGCAGCTTAGGACACCGGTTAGGAAATTCGGCGCAGTATTTT,CASSLGHRLGNSAQYF
.,TRBV30,TRBJ2-1,.,TGTGCCTGGGACAGGAGCTCCTACAATGAGCAGTTCTTC,CAWDRSSYNEQFF
.,TRBV15,TRBJ1-5,.,TGTGCCACCAGCGCCTCCCCGGACAGACGCAATCAGCCCCAGCATTTT,CATSASPDRRNQPQHF
.,TRBV9,TRBJ1-1,.,TGTGCCAGCAGCGTCCAGGGGACCCCCACTGAAGCTTTCTTT,CASSVQGTPTEAFF
.,TRBV5-6,TRBJ1-2,once,TGTGCCAGCAGCTTCCGGGTTGGGGCCTATGTCGGCTACACCTTC,CASSFRVGAYVGYTF
.,TRBV21-1,TRBJ2-7,few,TGTGCCAGCAGCGACAGGGGGCGATACGAGCAGTACTTC,CASSDRGRYEQYF
TRBD1,TRBV18,TRBJ1-4,.,TGTGCCAGCTCACCGCCGGGACAGGGGAATGAAAAACTGTTTTTT,CASSPPGQGNEKLFF
TRBD1,TRBV5-1,TRBJ1-1,.,TGCGCCAGCAGCTTGGTAGGACAGGGGGCTGCTTTCTTT,CASSLVGQGAAFF
TRBD2,TRBV7-2,TRBJ2-1,.,TGTGCCAGCAGCTGGGGACTAGCGGGTGGGGGAGAGCAGTTCTTC,CASSWGLAGGGEQFF
TRBD1,TRBV11-2,TRBJ2-1,.,TGTGCCAGCAGCTCAGGGACAGGGGGCTGGAATGAGCAGTTCTTC,CASSSGTGGWNEQFF
.,TRBV5-1,TRBJ2-3,once,TGCGCCAGCAGCTTGGGTCAGGTACGATCGGATACGCAGTATTTT,CASSLGQVRSDTQYF
.,TRBV19,TRBJ1-5,few,TGTGCCAGTAAGGGAGGCAATCAGCCCCAGCATTTT,CASKGGNQPQHF
.,TRBV11-2,TRBJ2-7,.,TGTGCCAGCAGCGCCCAGGGATGGTACGAGCAGTACTTC,CASSAQGWYEQYF
TRBD1,TRBV6-6,TRBJ1-4,.,TGTGCCAGCAGGACCTCGACAGGGAGAAATGAAAAACTGTTTTTT,CASRTSTGRNEKLFF
.,TRBV3-1/TRBV3-2,TRBJ2-7,.,TGTGCCAGCAGCCAAGGACCAGGGGAATCCTACGAGCAGTACTTC,CASSQGPGESYEQYF
.,TRBV25-1,TRBJ2-5,.,TGTGCCAGCAGAGGGGGGGGTTGGGAGACCCAGTACTTC,CASRGGGWETQYF
.,TRBV7-6,TRBJ1-1,.,TGTGCCAGCAGCTTAGCCCCGCCTAATATGAACACTGAAGCTTTCTTT,CASSLAPPNMNTEAFF
TRBD1,TRBV29-1,TRBJ1-1,.,TGCAGCGTAGAAGACAGGGTGAACACTGAAGCTTTCTTT,CSVEDRVNTEAFF
TRBD2,TRBV2,TRBJ2-3,once,TGTGCCAGCAGAAAGCGGGGCCCCCCCACAGATACGCAGTATTTT,CASRKRGPPTDTQYF
TRBD2,TRBV3-1/TRBV3-2,TRBJ2-1,medium-sized,TGTGCCAGCAGCCAAGTCGGCGGGGGGACCCCCTACAATGAGCAGTTCTTC,CASSQVGGGTPYNEQFF
TRBD1,TRBV25-1,TRBJ2-2,.,TGTGCCAGCAGTGAATGGGGGACAGACACCGGGGAGCTGTTTTTT,CASSEWGTDTGELFF
TRBD1,TRBV2,TRBJ1-4,.,TGTGCCAGCATAACAGGGGGCAATGAAAAACTGTTTTTT,CASITGGNEKLFF
.,TRBV4-1,TRBJ1-1,.,TGCGCCAGCAGCCAAGGCGGGAACACTGAAGCTTTCTTT,CASSQGGNTEAFF
.,TRBV5-5,TRBJ1-2,.,TGTGCCAGCATCCCCAATCCCGGACAGACAAACTATGGCTACACCTTC,CASIPNPGQTNYGYTF
TRBD1,TRBV5-8,TRBJ2-1,.,TGTGCCAGCAGCAGACAGGGGCAGTCCTACAATGAGCAGTTCTTC,CASSRQGQSYNEQFF
.,TRBV2,TRBJ1-4,.,TGTGCCAGCAGTGATTTCGTGGGGGGTTTTAGGGAAAAACTGTTTTTT,CASSDFVGGFREKLFF
TRBD1,TRBV30,TRBJ1-2,.,TGTGCCTGGAGCCTGGGTCCAGGGGGAGATGGCTACACCTTC,CAWSLGPGGDGYTF
.,TRBV11-2,TRBJ2-5,.,TGTGCCAGCAGCTTAGGGGCAGGGCGTTCTCAAGAGACCCAGTACTTC,CASSLGAGRSQETQYF
TRBD1,TRBV7-2,TRBJ1-2,.,TGTGCCAGCAGCTGGGACAGGGGACCTAACTATGGCTACACCTTC,CASSWDRGPNYGYTF
TRBD1,TRBV27,TRBJ2-3,.,TGTGCCAGCAGTTTATCACCGGACAGGGGCACAGATACGCAGTATTTT,CASSLSPDRGTDTQYF
.,TRBV6-6,TRBJ2-2,.,TGTGCCAGCACCCGAGACCGGGGCACCGGGGAGCTGTTTTTT,CASTRDRGTGELFF
.,TRBV5-1,TRBJ2-2,.,TGCGCCAGCAGCTTAGGGGCCCAATCCGGGGAGCTGTTTTTT,CASSLGAQSGELFF
TRBD2,TRBV10-3,TRBJ2-3,.,TGTGCCATCAGTGAGTCCGGGACTAGCGGGGGGACAGATACGCAGTATTTT,CAISESGTSGGTDTQYF
.,TRBV15,TRBJ1-1,.,TGTGCCACCAGCAGAGATCGGTATAGTGAAGCTTTCTTT,CATSRDRYSEAFF
.,TRBV10-3,TRBJ1-6,.,TGTGCCATCAGTGATGTGAGTTCACCCCTCCACTTT,CAISDVSSPLHF
.,TRBV12-1,TRBJ1-2,.,TGTGCCAGCAGCCTACAGGGACGGGGCCCGGACTATGGCTACACCTTC,CASSLQGRGPDYGYTF
.,TRBV7-3,TRBJ2-2,.,TGTGCCAGCAGCTTAACCCCCAGGGCGAACACCGGGGAGCTGTTTTTT,CASSLTPRANTGELFF
.,TRBV11-2,TRBJ2-7,few,TGTGCCGTTGGGCCAGCCTCCTACGAGCAGTACTTC,CAVGPASYEQYF
TRBD1,TRBV5-1,TRBJ2-3,.,TGCGCCAGCAGCCACGGACAGGACAGCACAGATACGCAGTATTTT,CASSHGQDSTDTQYF
.,TRBV18,TRBJ1-1,.,TGTGCCAGCTCACAGGGAGTGTGGAACACTGAAGCTTTCTTT,CASSQGVWNTEAFF
.,TRBV30,TRBJ1-4,.,TGTGCCTGGAGGCCGACGGGGGAAAAACTGTTTTTT,CAWRPTGEKLFF
TRBD2,TRBV18,TRBJ2-3,.,TGTGCCAGCTCAGCGGCGGGGGGGCGCACAAATACGCAGTATTTT,CASSAAGGRTNTQYF
.,TRBV6-5,TRBJ1-1,.,TGTGCCAGCAGTTACTCATCGGTTACCCCTGAAGCTTTCTTT,CASSYSSVTPEAFF
TRBD1,TRBV6-5,TRBJ1-1,.,TGTGCCAGCAGTAGACAGGGCGTCACTGAAGCTTTCTTT,CASSRQGVTEAFF
.,TRBV11-3,TRBJ2-1,.,TGTGCCAGCAGCTTACTAGCGAGCGACAATGAGCAGTTCTTC,CASSLLASDNEQFF
.,TRBV19,TRBJ1-6,once,TGTGCCAGTAGTAAAGGACAGTCACCCCTCCACTTT,CASSKGQSPLHF
.,TRBV18,TRBJ1-1,.,TGTGCCAGCTCACTAACCGGACTTACCCAGAACACTGAAGCTTTCTTT,CASSLTGLTQNTEAFF